These T cell receptor beta chains were read from a single sample in a study of T cells expressing NK-cell markers. Following a re-call of the 5' RACE reads, TCRdb has one entry per CDR3 protein and lacks DNA. The sample has 500,000 to 700,000 distinct CDR3 sequences; the top ten hold about 3.6%. The sequenced sample consisted of blood T cells: a sorted CD56 or NKG2C T cell subset, CD4+ or CD8+ T cells, or bulk PBMC T cells (not recorded which). The source of these receptors is a man aged 18 to 29 in good health. The CDR3 runs from the conserved cysteine through the conserved F or W.

cdr3_aa: CASNMGESTGELFF
v_call: TRBV5-1
j_call: TRBJ2-2

cdr3_aa: CASRQMTVNTDTQYF
v_call: TRBV12-3/TRBV12-4
j_call: TRBJ2-3

cdr3_aa: CASTRGSGSWTQYF
v_call: TRBV27
j_call: TRBJ2-3

cdr3_aa: CASSEISDEQYF
v_call: TRBV25-1
j_call: TRBJ2-7

cdr3_aa: CASSPPVRTDTQYF
v_call: TRBV18
j_call: TRBJ2-3

cdr3_aa: CASSFRTRGTEAFF
v_call: TRBV7-9
j_call: TRBJ1-1

cdr3_aa: CASSLALAGGPSYNEQFF
v_call: TRBV27
j_call: TRBJ2-1

cdr3_aa: CASSPRIGQGNTEAFF
v_call: TRBV7-2
j_call: TRBJ1-1

cdr3_aa: CASSYDETQISYEQYF
v_call: TRBV6-5
j_call: TRBJ2-7

cdr3_aa: CASRDSLNSPLHF
v_call: TRBV6-1
j_call: TRBJ1-6

cdr3_aa: CSARSTGGIDNEQFF
v_call: TRBV20-1
j_call: TRBJ2-1

cdr3_aa: CASSRGLADTQYF
v_call: TRBV7-3
j_call: TRBJ2-3

cdr3_aa: CATSDFSKTGDYEQYF
v_call: TRBV24-1
j_call: TRBJ2-7

cdr3_aa: CASSLEGINYNEQFF
v_call: TRBV27
j_call: TRBJ2-1

cdr3_aa: CASSAYSAQETQYF
v_call: TRBV9
j_call: TRBJ2-5

cdr3_aa: CASSLAGTAHHEQYF
v_call: TRBV3-1
j_call: TRBJ2-7

cdr3_aa: CASSFDQGGGSETQYF
v_call: TRBV12-3/TRBV12-4
j_call: TRBJ2-5

cdr3_aa: CASSDLTGGTNYEQYF
v_call: TRBV25-1
j_call: TRBJ2-7

cdr3_aa: CSANGRGDTDTRYF
v_call: TRBV29-1
j_call: TRBJ2-3

cdr3_aa: CASSWESRGPGETQYF
v_call: TRBV5-1
j_call: TRBJ2-5

cdr3_aa: CASSQYAGTDTQYF
v_call: TRBV4-2
j_call: TRBJ2-3

cdr3_aa: CASSQGVPNNEQFF
v_call: TRBV5-1
j_call: TRBJ2-1

cdr3_aa: CASSSGLTYNEQFF
v_call: TRBV11-3
j_call: TRBJ2-1

cdr3_aa: CASSSLGAGSGNTIYF
v_call: TRBV27
j_call: TRBJ1-3

cdr3_aa: CASSLTRDRASTSGYNEQFF
v_call: TRBV11-1
j_call: TRBJ2-1

cdr3_aa: CSAIGGGNEQFF
v_call: TRBV20-1
j_call: TRBJ2-1

cdr3_aa: CASSLVGLGNNEQFF
v_call: TRBV7-8
j_call: TRBJ2-1

cdr3_aa: CASREGLAGGPPEHTGELFF
v_call: TRBV12-3/TRBV12-4
j_call: TRBJ2-2

cdr3_aa: CSAIGTGNYNEQFF
v_call: TRBV20-1
j_call: TRBJ2-1

cdr3_aa: CASSAGGTEAFF
v_call: TRBV9
j_call: TRBJ1-1

cdr3_aa: CAWRGGPEGNNEQFF
v_call: TRBV30
j_call: TRBJ2-1

cdr3_aa: CASSLPGISSYNEQFF
v_call: TRBV5-5
j_call: TRBJ2-1

cdr3_aa: CASSPTPSGPYNEQFF
v_call: TRBV4-3
j_call: TRBJ2-1

cdr3_aa: CASSFPRSGNTEAFF
v_call: TRBV7-9
j_call: TRBJ1-1

cdr3_aa: CASSQDLPDTQYF
v_call: TRBV4-3
j_call: TRBJ2-3

cdr3_aa: CSGGGTYEQYF
v_call: TRBV20-1
j_call: TRBJ2-7

cdr3_aa: CSVEWGAKGGRMETQYF
v_call: TRBV29-1
j_call: TRBJ2-5

cdr3_aa: CASSYPTSGRSSYEQYF
v_call: TRBV6-5
j_call: TRBJ2-7

cdr3_aa: CASSYYLRTEAFF
v_call: TRBV6-5
j_call: TRBJ1-1

cdr3_aa: CASNDRVDTQYF
v_call: TRBV6-2/TRBV6-3
j_call: TRBJ2-3

cdr3_aa: CSVTGNGELFF
v_call: TRBV29-1
j_call: TRBJ2-2

cdr3_aa: CSVEGDVIGEQFF
v_call: TRBV29-1
j_call: TRBJ2-1

cdr3_aa: CASSLGGGGGYTF
v_call: TRBV11-2
j_call: TRBJ1-2

cdr3_aa: CASSHSTSVMVETQYF
v_call: TRBV18
j_call: TRBJ2-5

cdr3_aa: CSAREVGNEQFF
v_call: TRBV20-1
j_call: TRBJ2-1

cdr3_aa: CASSELAGELFF
v_call: TRBV27
j_call: TRBJ2-2

cdr3_aa: CASSLGRQGGDTGELFF
v_call: TRBV7-8
j_call: TRBJ2-2

cdr3_aa: CASRTSGYEQYF
v_call: TRBV7-2
j_call: TRBJ2-7